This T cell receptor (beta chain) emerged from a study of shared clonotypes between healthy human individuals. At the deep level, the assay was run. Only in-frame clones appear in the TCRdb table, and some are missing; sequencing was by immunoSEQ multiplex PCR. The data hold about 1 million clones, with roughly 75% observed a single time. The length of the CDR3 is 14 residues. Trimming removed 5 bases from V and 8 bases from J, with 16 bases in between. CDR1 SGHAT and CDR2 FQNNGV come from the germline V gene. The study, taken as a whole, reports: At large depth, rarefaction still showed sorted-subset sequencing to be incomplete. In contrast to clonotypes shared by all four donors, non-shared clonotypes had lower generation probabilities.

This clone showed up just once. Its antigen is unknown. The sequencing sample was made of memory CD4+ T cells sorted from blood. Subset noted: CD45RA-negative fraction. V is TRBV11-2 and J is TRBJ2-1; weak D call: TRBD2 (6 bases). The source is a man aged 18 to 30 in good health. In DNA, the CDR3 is TGTGCCAGCAGCCGGGAGCGAGTACAGCATGAGCAGTTCTTC. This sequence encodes CASSRERVQHEQFF.